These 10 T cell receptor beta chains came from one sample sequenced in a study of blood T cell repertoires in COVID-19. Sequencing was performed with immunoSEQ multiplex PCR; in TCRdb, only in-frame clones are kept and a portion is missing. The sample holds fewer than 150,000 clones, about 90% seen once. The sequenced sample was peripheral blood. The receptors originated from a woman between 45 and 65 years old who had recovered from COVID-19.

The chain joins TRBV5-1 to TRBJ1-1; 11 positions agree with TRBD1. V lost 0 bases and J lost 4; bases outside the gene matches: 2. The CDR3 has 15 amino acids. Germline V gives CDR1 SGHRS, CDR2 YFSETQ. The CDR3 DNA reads TGCGCCAGCAGCTTGGCAGGACAGGGGGCCACTGAAGCTTTCTTT. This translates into CASSLAGQGATEAFF.

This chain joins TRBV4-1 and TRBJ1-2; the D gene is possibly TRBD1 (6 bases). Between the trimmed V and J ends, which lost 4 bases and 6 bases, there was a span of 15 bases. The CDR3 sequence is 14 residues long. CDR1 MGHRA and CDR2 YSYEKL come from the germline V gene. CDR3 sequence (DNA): TGCGCCAGCAGCCCCCAGGCGGGGGGCAATGGCTACACCTTC. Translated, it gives CASSPQAGGNGYTF.

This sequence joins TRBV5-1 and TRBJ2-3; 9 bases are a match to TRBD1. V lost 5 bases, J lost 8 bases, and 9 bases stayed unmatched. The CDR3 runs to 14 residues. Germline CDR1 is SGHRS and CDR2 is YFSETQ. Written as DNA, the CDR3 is TGCGCCAGCAGAGTAACGGACAGGGGAGTTACGCAGTATTTT. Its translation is CASRVTDRGVTQYF.

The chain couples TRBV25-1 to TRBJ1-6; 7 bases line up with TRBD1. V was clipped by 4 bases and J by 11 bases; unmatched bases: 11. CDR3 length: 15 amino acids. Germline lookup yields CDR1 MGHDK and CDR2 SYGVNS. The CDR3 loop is CASSGGGTEVAPLHF. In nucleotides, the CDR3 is TGTGCCAGCAGTGGGGGTGGGACAGAAGTTGCACCCCTCCACTTT.

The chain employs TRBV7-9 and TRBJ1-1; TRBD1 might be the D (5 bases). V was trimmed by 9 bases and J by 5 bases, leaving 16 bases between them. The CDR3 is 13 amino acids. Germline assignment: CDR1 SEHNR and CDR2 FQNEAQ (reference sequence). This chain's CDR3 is CASRDGRGTEAFF. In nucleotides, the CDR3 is TGTGCCAGTCGTGATGGTCGGGGGACTGAAGCTTTCTTT. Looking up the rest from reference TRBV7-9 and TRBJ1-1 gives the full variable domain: DTGVSQNPRHKITKRGQNVTFRCDPISEHNRLYWYRQTLGQGPEFLTYFQNEAQLEKSRLLSDRFSAERPKGSFSTLEIQRTEQGDSAMYLCASRDGRGTEAFFGQGTRLTVV.

The CDR3 protein is CASSPNRGRRGDTQYF. The CDR3 bases are TGTGCCAGCAGCCCTAACAGGGGGCGACGGGGAGATACGCAGTATTTT. The chain recombines TRBV7-2 with TRBJ2-3; 9 nucleotides line up with TRBD1. Germline lookup yields CDR1 SGHTA and CDR2 FQGNSA. With V trimmed by 5 bases and J by 5 bases, 11 bases remained unmatched. This CDR3 is built from 16 residues.

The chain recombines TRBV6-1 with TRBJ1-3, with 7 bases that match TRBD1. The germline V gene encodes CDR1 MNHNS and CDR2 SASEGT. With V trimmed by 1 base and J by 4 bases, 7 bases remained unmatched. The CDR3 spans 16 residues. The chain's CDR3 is CASSEVHRGAGNTIYF. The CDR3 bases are TGTGCCAGCAGTGAAGTACACAGGGGTGCCGGAAACACCATATATTTT.

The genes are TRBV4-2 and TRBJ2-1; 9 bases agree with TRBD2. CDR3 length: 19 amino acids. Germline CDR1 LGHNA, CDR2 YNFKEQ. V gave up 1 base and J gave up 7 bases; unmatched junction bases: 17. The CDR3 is CASSQVSRFFRGGGNEQFF. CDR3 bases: TGTGCCAGCAGCCAAGTTAGTCGGTTTTTCCGCGGGGGGGGAAATGAGCAGTTCTTC.

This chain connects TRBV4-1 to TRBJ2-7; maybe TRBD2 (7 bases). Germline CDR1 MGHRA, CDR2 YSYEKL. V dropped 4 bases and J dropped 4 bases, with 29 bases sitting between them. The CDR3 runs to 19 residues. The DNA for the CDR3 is TGCGCCAGCAGCCCCCCCCTCCGATCTCCCTCAGGGAGGGGGTACGAGCAGTACTTC. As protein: CASSPPLRSPSGRGYEQYF.

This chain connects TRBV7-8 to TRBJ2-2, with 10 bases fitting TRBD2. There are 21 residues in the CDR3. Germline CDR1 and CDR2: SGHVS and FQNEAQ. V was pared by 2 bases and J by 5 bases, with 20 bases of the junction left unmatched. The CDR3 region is CASSLLVSGTSALGRTGELFF. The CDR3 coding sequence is TGTGCCAGCAGCTTATTAGTTTCGGGGACTAGCGCTTTAGGAAGGACCGGGGAGCTGTTTTTT.